The 32 T cell receptor beta chains below come from one sample, sequenced in a study of blood T cell repertoires in COVID-19. Repertoires were generated with immunoSEQ multiplex PCR, while TCRdb's copy carries only in-frame clones and drops some. In the table there are tens of thousands of clones, roughly 89% of which are singletons. Sequencing was done on a sample of peripheral blood. The receptor set was obtained from a man under 40 with acute or convalescent COVID-19.

The chain has TRBV9 and TRBJ2-5; weak D call: TRBD1 (5 bases). Trimming shortened V by 0 bases and J by 1 base, and 7 bases separated the two germline ends. Germline V gene lookup returns CDR1 SGDLS and CDR2 YYNGEE. The CDR3 runs 14 residues. CDR3 coding DNA: TGTGCCAGCAGCGTAGGGCAGGGCCAAGAGACCCAGTACTTC. It is translated as CASSVGQGQETQYF.

This chain joins TRBV9 and TRBJ2-5; D is uncertain. The V end lost 0 bases, the J end lost 0 bases, and 6 bases lay between the germline ends. Per the germline V gene, CDR1 is SGDLS and CDR2 is YYNGEE. The CDR3 extends over 14 amino acids. CDR3 nucleotide sequence: TGTGCCAGCAGCGTAGGGCCCAACCAAGAGACCCAGTACTTC. This translates into CASSVGPNQETQYF.

The chain links TRBV27 to TRBJ2-5; 12 positions match TRBD2. The V and J ends lost 7 bases and 6 bases, in that order; junction bases with no gene match: 9. The CDR3 totals 15 residues. Per the germline V gene, CDR1 is MNHEY and CDR2 is SMNVEV (reference sequence). This CDR3 reads CASTVLAGGRKTQYF. The CDR3 DNA reads as TGTGCCAGCACGGTACTAGCGGGAGGCAGGAAGACCCAGTACTTC.

This clone was counted once. The chain joins TRBV19 to TRBJ1-1; D ambiguous. The CDR3 is 14 residues long. Germline CDR1 and CDR2: LNHDA and SQIVND (reference sequence). V lost 1 base and J 1 base, leaving 7 bases between the germline ends. The CDR3 nucleotides read TGTGCCAGTAGTATAGGCAGAACGAACACTGAAGCTTTCTTT. Residues: CASSIGRTNTEAFF.

In this sample, this clone turned up a few times. The chain employs TRBV6-6 and TRBJ1-5; D gene uncertain. CDR1 and CDR2 (germline): MNHNY, SVGAGI (reference sequence). The CDR3 totals 16 residues. The ends were cut back, 5 bases at V and 0 bases at J, with 14 bases in the middle. CDR3 bases: TGTGCCAGCAGTCGAAGGGAGACTTTTAGCAATCAGCCCCAGCATTTT. As protein: CASSRRETFSNQPQHF.

The V call is TRBV28, the J call TRBJ1-4; 9 bases are shared with TRBD1. V trimming: 2 bases; J trimming: 8 bases; junction bases outside the gene matches: 9. The CDR3 consists of 16 residues. Per the germline V gene, CDR1 is MDHEN and CDR2 is SYDVKM. The CDR3 DNA follows: TGTGCCAGCAGTTTAACAACAGGGGGCGCTTCCGAAAAACTGTTTTTT. Protein: CASSLTTGGASEKLFF.

The chain combines TRBV13 with TRBJ1-2, with TRBD1 matching 7 bases. The trim removed 0 bases at V and 4 bases at J, leaving 2 bases unmatched. Germline V gene data show CDR1 as PRHDT and CDR2 as FYEKMQ (reference sequence). This CDR3 is built from 14 residues. CDR3 residues: CASSLGQGPYGYTF. As DNA, the CDR3 is TGTGCCAGCAGCTTAGGACAGGGGCCCTATGGCTACACCTTC.

This clone appeared a single time. The chain combines TRBV7-3 with TRBJ1-1; 8 nucleotides match TRBD1. V was clipped by 5 bases and J by 5 bases; unmatched bases: 10. The CDR3 has 15 residues. The germline CDR1 and CDR2 sequences are SGHTA and FQGTGA. The CDR3 nucleotides read TGTGCCAGCAGCATCCCCGGACAGGGACGGACTGAAGCTTTCTTT. Its protein is CASSIPGQGRTEAFF.

This chain uses TRBV5-1 with TRBJ1-6; TRBD1 matches 8 bases. The CDR3 loop spans 16 amino acids. Germline V gene data show CDR1 as SGHRS and CDR2 as YFSETQ. V dropped 2 bases and J dropped 1; count of bases not matched to a gene: 2. DNA of the CDR3: TGCGCCAGCAGCTTTACAGGGGGGTCCTATAATTCACCCCTCCACTTT. Translation gives CASSFTGGSYNSPLHF.

This chain connects TRBV19 to TRBJ1-1; tentative D call: TRBD1 (6 bases). The germline V gene has CDR1 LNHDA and CDR2 SQIVND (reference sequence). Trimming took off 2 bases at V and 2 bases at J, with 15 bases between the two ends. The CDR3 is 16 residues long. In DNA form, the CDR3 reads TGTGCCAGTAGTATAACACAGGGTGCAGGAAACACTGAAGCTTTCTTT. Its translation: CASSITQGAGNTEAFF.

The chain combines TRBV19 with TRBJ1-5; 8 bases match TRBD1. The germline V gene has CDR1 LNHDA and CDR2 SQIVND (reference sequence). J lost 4 bases, V lost 1 base, and 6 bases had no gene match. CDR3 length: 16 residues. The DNA for the CDR3 is TGTGCCAGTAGTATAGGTAGGGACAGGTTGAATCAGCCCCAGCATTTT. Its translation: CASSIGRDRLNQPQHF.

The V gene is TRBV10-3, the J gene TRBJ2-5; maybe TRBD2 (5 bases). The CDR3 consists of 13 residues. The V end was cut by 5 bases, the J end by 3 bases, with 10 bases between. Looked up from germline, CDR1 is ENHRY and CDR2 is SYGVKD. The CDR3 DNA reads TGTGCCATCAGTCCCGGGATAGAAGAGACCCAGTACTTC. It specifies CAISPGIEETQYF.

The chain has TRBV7-9 and TRBJ1-5; D ambiguous. V was shortened by 5 bases and J by 5 bases, with 10 bases between the two germline ends. The CDR3 length is 13 residues. Germline loops: CDR1 SEHNR, CDR2 FQNEAQ (reference sequence). CDR3: CASSLDTYQPQHF. CDR3 nucleotide sequence: TGTGCCAGCAGCCTCGACACCTATCAGCCCCAGCATTTT.

The CDR3 DNA follows: TGTGCCAGCTCACTCGGACAGGGGGCTGAGACTGAAGCTTTCTTT. Protein: CASSLGQGAETEAFF. V is TRBV18 and J is TRBJ1-1; 11 positions match TRBD1. Germline V lookup: CDR1 KGHSH, CDR2 LQKENI. CDR3 length: 15 residues. The junction had 6 bases not matched to a gene; V was cut back by 4 bases and J by 5 bases.

The chain couples TRBV27 to TRBJ2-1; 8 nucleotides agree with TRBD1. The CDR3 loop spans 14 amino acids. Germline CDR1 and CDR2: MNHEY and SMNVEV (reference sequence). J lost 8 bases, V lost 8 bases, and 11 bases had no gene match. As DNA, the CDR3 is TGTGCCAGCGCGGACAGGGTGGGGATGGATGAGCAGTTCTTC. Protein product: CASADRVGMDEQFF.

This clone was seen a single time. The chain is built from TRBV10-2 and TRBJ1-5, with TRBD1 as a possible D gene (6 bases). CDR1 and CDR2 from the germline V gene are WSHSY and SAAADI. The CDR3 spans 14 residues. The germline V and J ends were trimmed by 5 bases and 1 base, with 9 bases remaining between them. The CDR3 nucleotides are TGCGCCAGCAGTACAGGGTACAGCAATCAGCCCCAGCATTTT. Amino acids: CASSTGYSNQPQHF.

V is TRBV11-2 and J is TRBJ2-7; 15 bases are shared with TRBD2. This CDR3 has 16 residues. J was trimmed by 4 bases and V by 5 bases; bases with no gene match: 6. CDR1 and CDR2 from the germline V gene are SGHAT and FQNNGV. The CDR3 sequence is CASSPTGTSGRYEQYF. The CDR3, as DNA: TGTGCCAGCAGCCCAACCGGGACTAGCGGGAGGTACGAGCAGTACTTC.

The DNA of the CDR3 is TGTGCCAGCAGTCTTGGACAGGCCGCCTACAATGAGCAGTTCTTC. It is translated as CASSLGQAAYNEQFF. The genes are TRBV6-6 and TRBJ2-1, with 7 nucleotides matching TRBD1. J was trimmed by 2 bases and V by 5 bases; bases with no gene match: 6. The CDR3 sequence is 15 residues long. Germline assignment: CDR1 MNHNY and CDR2 SVGAGI (reference sequence).

J is TRBJ1-2 and V is TRBV11-2; tentative D call: TRBD1 (6 bases). Trimming stripped 5 bases from V and 5 bases from J, with 15 bases between. This CDR3 contains 14 residues. Per the germline V gene, CDR1 is SGHAT and CDR2 is FQNNGV. The CDR3 protein is CASSPINGQYGYTF. CDR3 nucleotides: TGTGCCAGCAGCCCTATTAATGGACAGTATGGCTACACCTTC.

This rearrangement joins TRBV25-1 to TRBJ1-4; a weak D match, TRBD1 (5 bases). The CDR3 has 14 amino acids. The V gene lost 4 bases and the J gene lost 10 bases, with 16 bases spanning the gap. Germline CDR1 MGHDK, CDR2 SYGVNS. The CDR3 spells CASSGQGLWGKLFF. CDR3 DNA sequence: TGTGCCAGCAGTGGCCAGGGACTTTGGGGAAAACTGTTTTTT.

CDR3 sequence reads: CASSPGTGALGETQYF. In DNA, the CDR3 is TGTGCCAGCAGCCCCGGGACAGGTGCCCTTGGGGAGACCCAGTACTTC. The V and J genes are TRBV5-5 and TRBJ2-5; 8 nucleotides line up with TRBD1. This CDR3 contains 16 residues. Germline V gene lookup returns CDR1 SGHKS and CDR2 YYEKEE (reference sequence). Trimming removed 4 bases from V and 5 bases from J; junction bases left unmatched: 13.

This clone was seen a few times. The chain uses TRBV27 and TRBJ1-5, with D perhaps matching TRBD1 (5 bases). Looked up from germline, CDR1 is MNHEY and CDR2 is SMNVEV (reference sequence). The V and J ends lost 4 bases and 15 bases respectively, with 31 bases between them. The CDR3 contains 17 residues. CDR3 DNA: TGTGCCAGCAGTTCAAATCCCCCCTATCAGGGAGGGGACCCCTTGCATTTT. Its translation: CASSSNPPYQGGDPLHF.

This clone appeared a single time. In the same sample, other DNA sequences code for this CDR3. The V and J genes are TRBV7-9 and TRBJ1-1; TRBD1 aligns across 7 bases. CDR3 length: 14 amino acids. V dropped 2 bases and J dropped 1; count of bases not matched to a gene: 1. Per the germline V gene, CDR1 is SEHNR and CDR2 is FQNEAQ (reference sequence). CDR3 nucleotide sequence: TGTGCCAGCAGCTTAAGGACAGGGAACACTGAAGCTTTCTTT. Its protein product is CASSLRTGNTEAFF.

The chain couples TRBV6-6 to TRBJ1-6; unclear D gene. In germline, CDR1 is MNHNY, CDR2 SVGAGI (reference sequence). V dropped 3 bases and J dropped 6 bases, with 15 bases sitting between them. This CDR3 is 16 amino acids long. CDR3 nucleotides: TGTGCCAGCAGTTATGATATCGACACCTTTAATTCACCCCTCCACTTT. Translating it yields CASSYDIDTFNSPLHF.

The V call is TRBV5-5, the J call TRBJ2-3; no firm D call. V dropped 2 bases and J dropped 2 bases, with 6 bases sitting between them. This CDR3 comprises 13 residues. Germline assignment: CDR1 SGHKS and CDR2 YYEKEE (reference sequence). This CDR3 reads CASSFASTDTQYF. CDR3 bases: TGTGCCAGCAGCTTTGCGTCCACAGATACGCAGTATTTT.

This chain links TRBV6-6 with TRBJ2-1; 7 nucleotides align to TRBD1. Germline lookup yields CDR1 MNHNY and CDR2 SVGAGI (reference sequence). J gave up 9 bases and V 4 bases, and 15 bases lay outside the gene matches. The CDR3 extends over 16 amino acids. In nucleotides, the CDR3 is TGTGCCAGCAGTTCCAGAGACAGGGCAGGGCGTAGTGAGCAGTTCTTC. This codes for CASSSRDRAGRSEQFF.

The chain uses TRBV29-1 and TRBJ1-2; no clear D gene. V was trimmed by 3 bases and J by 5 bases, leaving 13 bases between them. Germline V gene lookup returns CDR1 SQVTM and CDR2 ANQGSEA. This CDR3 contains 13 residues. The CDR3 is CSVDRGGGYGYTF. DNA for the CDR3: TGCAGCGTTGACCGGGGAGGAGGATATGGCTACACCTTC. Supplemented by reference TRBV29-1 and TRBJ1-2, the full variable domain reads SAVISQKPSRDICQRGTSLTIQCQVDSQVTMMFWYRQQPGQSLTLIATANQGSEATYESGFVIDKFPISRPNLTFSTLTVSNMSPEDSSIYLCSVDRGGGYGYTFGSGTRLTVV.

V usage is TRBV2 and J usage is TRBJ1-5; maybe TRBD1 (6 bases). Germline-derived CDR1 and CDR2 are SNHLY and FYNNEI. This CDR3 has 14 residues. Trimming removed 3 bases from V and 6 bases from J, with 12 bases in between. The chain's CDR3 is CASSESQGTQPQHF. The CDR3 DNA is TGTGCCAGCAGTGAGTCCCAGGGGACTCAGCCCCAGCATTTT.

The chain has TRBV5-1 and TRBJ1-2; D unresolved. With 0 bases removed from V and 4 bases from J, the gap between germline ends came to 16 bases. There are 16 residues in the CDR3. CDR1 and CDR2 (germline): SGHRS, YFSETQ. CDR3 bases: TGCGCCAGCAGCTTGGGGATACAGAGGGAGTCCTATGGCTACACCTTC. This codes for CASSLGIQRESYGYTF. Combining the CDR3 with reference TRBV5-1 and TRBJ1-2 gives the whole variable domain KAGVTQTPRYLIKTRGQQVTLSCSPISGHRSVSWYQQTPGQGLQFLFEYFSETQRNKGNFPGRFSGRQFSNSRSEMNVSTLELGDSALYLCASSLGIQRESYGYTFGSGTRLTVV.

The chain has TRBV30 and TRBJ1-3; D perhaps matches TRBD1 (6 bases). This CDR3 is 18 amino acids long. V gave up 1 base and J gave up 3 bases, with 22 bases separating them. Germline-derived CDR1 and CDR2 are GTSNPN and SVGIG (reference sequence). The CDR3: CAWSASRRAGASGNTIYF. The CDR3 coding sequence is TGTGCCTGGAGTGCTTCCCGGCGGGCGGGGGCAAGTGGAAACACCATATATTTT.

The count of this clone is one. The gene calls are TRBV3-1 (or the pseudogene TRBV3-2) and TRBJ2-7; 9 bases fit TRBD1. Trimming cost V 4 bases and J 1 base; bases outside gene matches: 8. This CDR3 is 16 amino acids long. The germline gives CDR1 LGHDT, CDR2 YNNKEL (reference sequence). CDR3 amino acids: CASSPAPGQGSYEQYF. CDR3 DNA: TGTGCCAGCAGCCCCGCTCCGGGACAGGGATCCTACGAGCAGTACTTC.

Concerning this clone itself: One junction end does not reproduce the germline sequence, and a read error may be involved. The chain joins TRBV5-1 to TRBJ1-1; D remains ambiguous. The CDR3 contains 14 residues. Germline values: CDR1 SGHRS, CDR2 YFSETQ. The CDR3: CASSLGTGNAEAFF. The DNA of the CDR3 is TGCGCCAGCAGCCTAGGAACGGGGAACGCTGAAGCTTTCTTT. The entire variable domain, with the rest obtained from reference TRBV5-1 and TRBJ1-1, is as follows: KAGVTQTPRYLIKTRGQQVTLSCSPISGHRSVSWYQQTPGQGLQFLFEYFSETQRNKGNFPGRFSGRQFSNSRSEMNVSTLELGDSALYLCASSLGTGNAEAFFGQGTRLTVV.